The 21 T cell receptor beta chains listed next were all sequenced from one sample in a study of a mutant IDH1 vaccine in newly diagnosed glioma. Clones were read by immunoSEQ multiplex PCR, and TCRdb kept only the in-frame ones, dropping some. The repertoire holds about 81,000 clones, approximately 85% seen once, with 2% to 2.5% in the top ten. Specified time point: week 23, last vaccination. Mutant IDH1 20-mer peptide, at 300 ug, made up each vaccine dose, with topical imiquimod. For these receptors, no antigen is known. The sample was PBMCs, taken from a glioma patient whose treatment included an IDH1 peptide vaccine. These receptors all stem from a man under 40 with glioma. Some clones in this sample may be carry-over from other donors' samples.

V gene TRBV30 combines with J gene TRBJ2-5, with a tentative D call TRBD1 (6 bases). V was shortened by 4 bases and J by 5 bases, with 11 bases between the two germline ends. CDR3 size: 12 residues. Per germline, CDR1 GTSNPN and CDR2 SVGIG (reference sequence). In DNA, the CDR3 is TGTGCCTGGACCATAACAGGGGAGACCCAGTACTTC. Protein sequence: CAWTITGETQYF.

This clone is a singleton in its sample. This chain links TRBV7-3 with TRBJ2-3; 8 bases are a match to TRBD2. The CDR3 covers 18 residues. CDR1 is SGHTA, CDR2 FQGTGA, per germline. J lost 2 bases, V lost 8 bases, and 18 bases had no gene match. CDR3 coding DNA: TGTGCCAGCTCCCGGTGGGCCGGGGGGGCTGTTGTCACAGATACGCAGTATTTT. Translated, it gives CASSRWAGGAVVTDTQYF.

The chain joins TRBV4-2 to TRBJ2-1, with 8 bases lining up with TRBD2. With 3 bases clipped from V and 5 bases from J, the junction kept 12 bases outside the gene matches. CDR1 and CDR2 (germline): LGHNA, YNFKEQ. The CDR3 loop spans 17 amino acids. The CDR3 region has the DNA TGTGCCAGCAGCCACCTACCCGGGGGGGGCCTGGACAATGAGCAGTTCTTC. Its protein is CASSHLPGGGLDNEQFF.

DNA for the CDR3: TGCGCCAGCAGCCCACAGTGGGAGCTCGGAAACACCATATATTTT. It translates to CASSPQWELGNTIYF. V gene TRBV4-3 combines with J gene TRBJ1-3; unclear D gene. This CDR3 contains 15 residues. Germline values: CDR1 LGHNA, CDR2 YSLEER. V dropped 4 bases and J dropped 4 bases, with 14 bases sitting between them.

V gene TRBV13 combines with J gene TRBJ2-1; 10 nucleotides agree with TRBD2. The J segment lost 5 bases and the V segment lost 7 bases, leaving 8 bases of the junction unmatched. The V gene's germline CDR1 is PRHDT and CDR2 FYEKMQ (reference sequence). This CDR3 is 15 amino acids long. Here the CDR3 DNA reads TGTGCCAGCAAATACTCCGGGACTAGCGACAATGAGCAGTTCTTC. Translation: CASKYSGTSDNEQFF.

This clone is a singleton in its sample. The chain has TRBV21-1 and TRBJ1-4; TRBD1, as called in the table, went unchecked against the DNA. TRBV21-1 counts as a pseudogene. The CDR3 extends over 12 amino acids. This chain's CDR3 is CASNLRDGELFF. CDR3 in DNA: TGTGCCAGCAACCTCAGGGATGGGGAACTGTTTTTT.

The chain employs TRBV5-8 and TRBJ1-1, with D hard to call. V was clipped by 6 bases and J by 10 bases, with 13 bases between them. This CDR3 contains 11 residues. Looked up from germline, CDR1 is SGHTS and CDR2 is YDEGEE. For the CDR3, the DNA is TGTGCCAGCATCCAGGCGCCGGGAGCTTTCTTT. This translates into CASIQAPGAFF.

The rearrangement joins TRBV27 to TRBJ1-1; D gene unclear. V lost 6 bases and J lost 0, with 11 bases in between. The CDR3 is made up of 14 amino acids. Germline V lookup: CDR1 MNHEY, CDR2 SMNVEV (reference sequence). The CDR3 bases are TGTGCCAGCAGCTCGAATCAGGTGAACACTGAAGCTTTCTTT. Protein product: CASSSNQVNTEAFF.

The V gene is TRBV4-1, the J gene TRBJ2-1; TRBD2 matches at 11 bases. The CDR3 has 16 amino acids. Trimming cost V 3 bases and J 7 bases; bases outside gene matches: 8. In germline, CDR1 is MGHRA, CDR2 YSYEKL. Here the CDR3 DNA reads TGCGCCAGCAGCCATGGTCGGACTAGCGGGTGGAATGAGCAGTTCTTC. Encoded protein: CASSHGRTSGWNEQFF.

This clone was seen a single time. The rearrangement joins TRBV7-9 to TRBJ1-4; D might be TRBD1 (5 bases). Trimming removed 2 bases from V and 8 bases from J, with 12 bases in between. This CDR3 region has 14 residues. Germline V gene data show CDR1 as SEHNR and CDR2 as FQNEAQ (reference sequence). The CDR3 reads CASSLHGGAEKLFF. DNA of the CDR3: TGTGCCAGCAGCTTACACGGAGGGGCAGAAAAACTGTTTTTT.

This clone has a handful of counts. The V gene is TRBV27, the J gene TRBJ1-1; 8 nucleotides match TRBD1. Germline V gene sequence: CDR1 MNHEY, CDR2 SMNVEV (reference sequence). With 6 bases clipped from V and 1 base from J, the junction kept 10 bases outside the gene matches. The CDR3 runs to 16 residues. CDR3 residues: CASSWTGRRGNTEAFF. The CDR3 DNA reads TGTGCCAGCAGCTGGACAGGGAGAAGGGGGAACACTGAAGCTTTCTTT.

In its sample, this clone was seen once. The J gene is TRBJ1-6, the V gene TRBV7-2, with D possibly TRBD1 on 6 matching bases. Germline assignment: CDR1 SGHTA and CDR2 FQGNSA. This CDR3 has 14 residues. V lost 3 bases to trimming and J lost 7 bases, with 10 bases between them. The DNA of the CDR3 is TGTGCCAGCAGCTTGGAAACAGGGAATTCACCCCTCCACTTT. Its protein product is CASSLETGNSPLHF.

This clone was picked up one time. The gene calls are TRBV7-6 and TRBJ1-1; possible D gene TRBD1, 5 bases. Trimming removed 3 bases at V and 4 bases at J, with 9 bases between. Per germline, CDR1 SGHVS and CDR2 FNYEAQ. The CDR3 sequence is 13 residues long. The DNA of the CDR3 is TGTGCCAGCAGCTTTCAGGGAGCCACTGAAGCTTTCTTT. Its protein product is CASSFQGATEAFF.

DNA for the CDR3: TGCGCCAGCAGCTTGGCCCCCGCTAGCGGAGATACGCAGTATTTT. This codes for CASSLAPASGDTQYF. The rearrangement links TRBV5-1 to TRBJ2-3; 7 positions match TRBD2. CDR3 size: 15 residues. Per the germline V gene, CDR1 is SGHRS and CDR2 is YFSETQ. Losses at the gene ends were 0 bases for V and 5 bases for J; bases not matched to a gene: 6.

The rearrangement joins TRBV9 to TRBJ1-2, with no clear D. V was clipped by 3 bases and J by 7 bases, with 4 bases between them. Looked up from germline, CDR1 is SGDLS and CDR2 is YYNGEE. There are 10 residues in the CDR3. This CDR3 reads CASSGPGYTF. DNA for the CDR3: TGTGCCAGCAGCGGGCCTGGCTACACCTTC.

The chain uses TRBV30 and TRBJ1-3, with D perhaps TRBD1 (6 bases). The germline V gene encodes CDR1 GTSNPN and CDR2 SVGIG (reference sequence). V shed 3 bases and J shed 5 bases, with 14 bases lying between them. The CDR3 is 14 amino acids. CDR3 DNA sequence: TGTGCCTGGAGCTGGGGGGGGCAGAGAAACACCATATATTTT. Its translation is CAWSWGGQRNTIYF. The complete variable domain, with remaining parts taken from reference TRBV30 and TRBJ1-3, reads SQTIHQWPATLVQPVGSPLSLECTVEGTSNPNLYWYRQAAGRGLQLLFYSVGIGQISSEVPQNLSASRPQDRQFILSSKKLLLSDSGFYLCAWSWGGQRNTIYFGEGSWLTVV.

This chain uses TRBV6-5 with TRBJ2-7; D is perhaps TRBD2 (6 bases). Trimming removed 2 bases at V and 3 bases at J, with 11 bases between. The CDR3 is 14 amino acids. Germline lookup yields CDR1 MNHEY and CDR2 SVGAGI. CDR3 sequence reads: CASSYGREDYEQYF. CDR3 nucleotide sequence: TGTGCCAGCAGTTACGGCAGGGAGGACTACGAGCAGTACTTC.

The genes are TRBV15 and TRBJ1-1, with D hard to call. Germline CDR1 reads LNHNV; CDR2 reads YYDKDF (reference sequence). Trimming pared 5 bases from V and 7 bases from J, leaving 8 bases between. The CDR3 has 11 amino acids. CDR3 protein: CATSAGREAFF. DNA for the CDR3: TGTGCCACCAGCGCTGGTCGTGAAGCTTTCTTT.

The CDR3 is CASSPPIGGYNEQFF. CDR3 sequence (DNA): TGTGCCAGCAGCCCCCCGATCGGAGGATACAATGAGCAGTTCTTC. The chain recombines TRBV14 with TRBJ2-1; weak D call: TRBD2 (5 bases). The CDR3 has 15 residues. CDR1 and CDR2 (germline): SGHDN, FVKESK. V gave up 4 bases and J gave up 4 bases, with 14 bases separating them.

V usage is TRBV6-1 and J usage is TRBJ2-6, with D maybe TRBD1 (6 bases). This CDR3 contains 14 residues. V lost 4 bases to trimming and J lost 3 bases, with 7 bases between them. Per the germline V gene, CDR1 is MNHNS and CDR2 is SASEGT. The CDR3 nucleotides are TGTGCCAGCAGTGGGGGGCTTGGGGCCAACGTCCTGACTTTC. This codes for CASSGGLGANVLTF.

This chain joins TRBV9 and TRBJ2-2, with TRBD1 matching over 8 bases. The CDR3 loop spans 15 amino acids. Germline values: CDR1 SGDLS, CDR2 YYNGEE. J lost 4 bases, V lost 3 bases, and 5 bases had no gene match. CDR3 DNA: TGTGCCAGCAGCGCACAGGGGGGTCTCACCGGGGAGCTGTTTTTT. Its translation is CASSAQGGLTGELFF.